The clone carrying this T cell receptor (beta chain) was detected ten times or more. Its antigen remains unknown. With no exceptions, donors were healthy Caucasians. The V gene end was trimmed by 2 bases and the J gene end by 2 bases; junction bases not matched to a gene: 3. This CDR3 has 15 residues. The sample is drawn from a study of identical twins. General study points: The same donors were not followed; conclusions instead depended on cross-sectional statistical analysis. For cord blood, abundant beta clonotypes had fewer insertions, unlike memory repertoires, which showed none.

TCRdb recomputed calls from the 5' RACE reads with MiXCR, one row per CDR3 protein. The sample lists roughly 630,000 distinct CDR3 sequences, less than 9% occurring once. These same records also appear under a second study, on yellow fever vaccine responses in identical twins.

The rearrangement uses TRBV12-3 or TRBV12-4 and TRBJ2-1; 7 bases are shared with TRBD2. The sample taken for sequencing was PBMCs. This clonotype was obtained from a woman aged 18-35 years in good health. CDR3 sequence: CASSLTRGAYNEQFF. For the CDR3, the DNA is TGTGCCAGCAGTTTAACCCGGGGGGCCTACAATGAGCAGTTCTTC.